This T cell receptor beta chain was identified during a study of technical replicates of blood from a few donors (dated by TCRdb to about 2017). With regard to this clone: It lacks a known antigen. Base qualities are not recorded, but no much larger clone differs from it by a single base.

Library creation used the immunoSEQ multiplex PCR assay. Held by TCRdb, this immuneACCESS table contains in-frame sequences only and omits some clones. Under half of the omission traces to an unresolved V gene where checked; the cause of the rest is unknown. The sample table contains some 77,000 clones; only one count was recorded for about 86% of them. In total, the top ten clones hold 4.8% of the sample. This receptor was identified in a human donor in good health. Some clones in this sample may be carry-over from other donors' samples. The sample comprised PBMCs.

CDR3 loop: CASSLRQGSNTEAFF. The DNA is as follows: TGTGCCAGCAGCTTAAGGCAGGGGAGTAACACTGAAGCTTTCTTT. The V gene is TRBV7-9 and the J gene is TRBJ1-1, with a tentative D gene TRBD1 over 6 matching bases. The CDR3 starts with the cysteine, ends with the phenylalanine, and has 15 residues. The only DNA kept is the CDR3, 45 bases in frame from the first base. The germline V gene (reference sequence) supplies CDR1 SEHNR and CDR2 FQNEAQ. Trimming takes 2 bases from V and 2 bases from J, and the germline ends sit 12 bases apart.